Listed below are T cell receptor beta chains from one sample, sequenced in a study of PD-1 blockade in mismatch repair-deficient tumors. Clones were read by immunoSEQ multiplex PCR, and TCRdb kept only the in-frame ones, dropping some. The data contain around 30,000 clones, more than 70% of them singletons. The sample consisted of PBMCs, taken less than 7 weeks after starting pembrolizumab. The receptors shown here come from an adult with mismatch repair-deficient cancer. Both conserved end residues are part of each CDR3.

CASSLRFLGVTYEQYF,TRBJ2-7,TRBV7-8
CASSTPSRGNEQFF,TRBJ2-1,TRBV5-6
CASSDGGDGYNEQFF,TRBJ2-1,TRBV2
CASREGPTNTEAFF,TRBJ1-1,TRBV5-1
CSVGGESGANVLTF,TRBJ2-6,TRBV29-1
CASSPRQSSYEQYF,TRBJ2-7,TRBV18
CASSLGLSGADTQYF,TRBJ2-3,TRBV7-7
CASSLRGGRQNSPLHF,TRBJ1-6,TRBV7-2
CASSPTSGPKNIQYF,TRBJ2-4,TRBV14
CASSSYGNEQFF,TRBJ2-1,TRBV7-3
CASSLLSFNQPQHF,TRBJ1-5,TRBV28
CASSRAGTGGGRGGYTF,TRBJ1-2,TRBV28
CASAQALRDTIYF,TRBJ1-3,TRBV11-2
CASSRQNAGRITDTQYF,TRBJ2-3,TRBV23-1
CASSLVGTPEETQYF,TRBJ2-5,TRBV7-2
CASSSTSGSYEQYF,TRBJ2-7,TRBV5-4
CASSDQGPSSGGGIQYF,TRBJ2-4,TRBV6-1
CASSWTLAAREELFF,TRBJ2-2,TRBV27
CASSPGDLNIQYF,TRBJ2-4,TRBV6-4
CASSPGQGYNEQFF,TRBJ2-1,TRBV19
CAWSEQGLPKNIQYF,TRBJ2-4,TRBV30
CASSDGHEQYF,TRBJ2-7,TRBV5-1
CASSLWDRGTEQYF,TRBJ2-7,TRBV28
CASSPMGLAGGEQFF,TRBJ2-1,TRBV27
CATSRVPSLTSGIPNEQFF,TRBJ2-1,TRBV15
CASSIDPGFYNEQFF,TRBJ2-1,TRBV5-5
CASSSQTAYNEQFF,TRBJ2-1,TRBV7-9
CASSFRRTGPGEKLFF,TRBJ1-4,TRBV27
CAWSVPGLGGRTKNIQYF,TRBJ2-4,TRBV30
CASSYTYTGGQPQHF,TRBJ1-5,TRBV6-5
CASNRWLAGEGGQYF,TRBJ2-5,TRBV2
CASSEGQGTYEQYF,TRBJ2-7,TRBV10-1
CASSFLQGESQPQHF,TRBJ1-5,TRBV28
CASSVGLAGASLREQFF,TRBJ2-1,TRBV9
CSVTGTVGYEQYF,TRBJ2-7,TRBV29-1
CAWGIGQVNTEAFF,TRBJ1-1,TRBV30
CSVEERGGGQGISDIQYF,TRBJ2-4,TRBV29-1
CATPIHRDRGTDTQYF,TRBJ2-3,TRBV5-1
CASSISGANTGELFF,TRBJ2-2,TRBV9
CASSAGPAKSPYEQYF,TRBJ2-7,TRBV9
CASSPRTGVYSPLHF,TRBJ1-6,TRBV7-8
CASSVTGNTEAFF,TRBJ1-1,TRBV28
CASSSPGSEGPQHF,TRBJ1-5,TRBV28
CASTYPGQQETQYF,TRBJ2-5,TRBV6-6
CASSVGGSLSYEQYF,TRBJ2-7,TRBV9
CASSDNRDSNEQFF,TRBJ2-1,TRBV2
CATREESYNEQFF,TRBJ2-1,TRBV5-1
CASSWEHQTKAFF,TRBJ1-1,TRBV18
CASRGPSSGVLNEQFF,TRBJ2-1,TRBV11-2